This T cell receptor (beta chain) was retrieved from a study of Graves' ophthalmopathy and Graves' hyperthyroidism. Deletions cut 5 bases from V and 3 bases from J, with 14 bases between. Germline V gene lookup returns CDR1 LNHNV and CDR2 YYDKDF (reference sequence). The CDR3 covers 15 residues. The authors amplified TCR beta CDR3 regions, and they did so from RNA transcripts for repertoire sequencing. The first round was an RT-PCR with HTBI primers, and the second round was a multiplex PCR. TCRdb re-called the multiplex PCR reads through MiXCR, storing one row per CDR3 protein. The repertoire holds 260,000 or so distinct CDR3 sequences, with around 45% as singletons.

The TCR was taken from an adult man with Graves' ophthalmopathy. Input material: peripheral blood. J is TRBJ1-5 and V is TRBV15; D is unclear. CDR3 nucleotides: TGTGCCACCAGCCTTGCGGGCGGGTCCAATCAGCCCCAGCATTTT. It yields the protein CATSLAGGSNQPQHF.